The 32 T cell receptor beta chains presented below share a single source sample, sequenced in a study of long-term antiretroviral therapy in people with HIV (dated by TCRdb to the early 2020s). The immunoSEQ hsTCRB v3.0 assay was used at survey level resolution to sequence the TRB variable region. This immuneACCESS table, as held by TCRdb, lists in-frame sequences with V and J called but not all clones. Of the missing ones, under half trace to an unresolved V gene in checked studies; the others have no known cause. Present in this sample are 20,000 to 25,000 clones, about 92% of which were seen just once. Of the sample, approximately 8.5% is held by the ten largest clones. Sequencing was performed on unsorted PBMCs, taken 7.6 years after starting antiretroviral therapy. These receptors all come from a woman aged 40 to 49 with HIV.

The rearrangement joins TRBV5-1 to TRBJ1-2; D gene uncertain. V lost 4 bases, J lost 2 bases, and 12 bases lay in between. Germline-derived CDR1 and CDR2 are SGHRS and YFSETQ. The CDR3 consists of 14 residues. The CDR3 DNA follows: TGCGCCAGCAGCCCTGACGGAGCCAACTATGGCTACACCTTC. Residues: CASSPDGANYGYTF.

The chain couples TRBV18 to TRBJ1-2; 9 positions agree with TRBD1. Germline V lookup: CDR1 KGHSH, CDR2 LQKENI. The length of the CDR3 is 15 residues. V lost 2 bases, J lost 4 bases, and 5 bases stayed unmatched. CDR3 in amino acids: CASSPGTGFTYGYTF. The CDR3 DNA sequence: TGTGCCAGCTCACCAGGGACAGGGTTCACCTATGGCTACACCTTC.

This chain links TRBV6-5 with TRBJ1-2, with a weak D call TRBD1 (6 bases). Trimming took off 0 bases at V and 5 bases at J, with 10 bases between the two ends. Germline V gene data show CDR1 as MNHEY and CDR2 as SVGAGI. This CDR3 contains 14 residues. CDR3 coding DNA: TGTGCCAGCAGTTACTCCACAGGGAGATATGGCTACACCTTC. This encodes CASSYSTGRYGYTF.

This chain links TRBV11-1 with TRBJ2-7; D not certain. V lost 5 bases to trimming and J lost 3 bases, with 8 bases between them. Germline loops: CDR1 SGHAT, CDR2 FQDESV (reference sequence). The CDR3 contains 12 residues. The CDR3 DNA follows: TGTGCCAGCAGCCGCCTTGGCTACGAGCAGTACTTC. As protein: CASSRLGYEQYF.

The chain recombines TRBV30 with TRBJ2-2; 8 positions agree with TRBD2. V lost 5 bases, J lost 6 bases, and 8 bases stayed unmatched. Germline CDR1 and CDR2: GTSNPN and SVGIG (reference sequence). There are 14 residues in the CDR3. CDR3 in DNA: TGTGCCTGGGATCAAGGACTAGCCCCCGGGGAGCTGTTTTTT. Translation gives CAWDQGLAPGELFF.

The chain combines TRBV30 with TRBJ1-5, with D perhaps TRBD1 (5 bases). The ends were cut back, 0 bases at V and 4 bases at J, with 13 bases in the middle. The germline V gene encodes CDR1 GTSNPN and CDR2 SVGIG (reference sequence). The CDR3 is 15 amino acids. The CDR3 region is CAWSVRDGWNQPQHF. CDR3 sequence (DNA): TGTGCCTGGAGTGTGCGGGACGGATGGAATCAGCCCCAGCATTTT.

The chain uses TRBV4-1 and TRBJ1-1; D gene ambiguous. This CDR3 has 15 residues. Trimming took 5 bases from V and 0 from J, leaving 13 bases between them. Germline V gene lookup returns CDR1 MGHRA and CDR2 YSYEKL. CDR3 residues: CASSSYRNMNTEAFF. The DNA of the CDR3 is TGCGCCAGCAGCTCATACAGAAACATGAACACTGAAGCTTTCTTT.

J is TRBJ1-1 and V is TRBV27; 8 bases are shared with TRBD1. The CDR3 sequence is 15 residues long. Losses at the gene ends were 6 bases for V and 1 base for J; bases not matched to a gene: 7. Germline V gene lookup returns CDR1 MNHEY and CDR2 SMNVEV (reference sequence). CDR3 DNA: TGTGCCAGCAGATCCGGGGACAGGACGAACACTGAAGCTTTCTTT. Its translation: CASRSGDRTNTEAFF.

The chain recombines TRBV19 with TRBJ1-4, with D perhaps TRBD1 (5 bases). Trimming took 4 bases from V and 8 from J, leaving 14 bases between them. The CDR3 consists of 14 residues. CDR1 and CDR2 from the germline V gene are LNHDA and SQIVND (reference sequence). CDR3 nucleotides: TGTGCCAGTAGTACGGGGCCCCACCACGAAAAACTGTTTTTT. As protein: CASSTGPHHEKLFF.

The chain links TRBV19 to TRBJ1-1; the match to TRBD1 covers 8 bases. The CDR3 covers 17 residues. In germline, CDR1 is LNHDA, CDR2 SQIVND (reference sequence). V lost 5 bases and J lost 1; bases outside the gene matches: 12. The CDR3 region has the DNA TGTGCCAGTAGTCTAACTATCCGGACAGGGCCGAACACTGAAGCTTTCTTT. Protein product: CASSLTIRTGPNTEAFF.

V usage is TRBV4-1 and J usage is TRBJ2-3; 7 nucleotides match TRBD1. CDR1 and CDR2 (germline): MGHRA, YSYEKL. The ends lost 4 bases at V and 5 bases at J; junction bases unmatched: 9. The CDR3 contains 15 residues. The CDR3 sequence: CASSLQGVTGDTQYF. The CDR3 DNA is TGCGCCAGCAGCCTTCAGGGGGTCACTGGAGATACGCAGTATTTT.

The gene calls are TRBV10-3 and TRBJ1-1; TRBD1 matches at 11 bases. The CDR3 totals 16 residues. Germline CDR1 is ENHRY and CDR2 is SYGVKD. With V trimmed by 4 bases and J by 1 base, 5 bases remained unmatched. The CDR3 region is CAISAGQGAGNTEAFF. Written as DNA, the CDR3 is TGTGCCATCAGTGCAGGACAGGGGGCCGGGAACACTGAAGCTTTCTTT.

V usage is TRBV19 and J usage is TRBJ1-2, with D tentatively TRBD1 (6 bases). Trimming removed 1 base from V and 0 bases from J, with 9 bases in between. Germline lookup yields CDR1 LNHDA and CDR2 SQIVND (reference sequence). The CDR3 totals 15 residues. In DNA form, the CDR3 reads TGTGCCAGTAGTATAGGGACAGTAGCTAACTATGGCTACACCTTC. It is translated as CASSIGTVANYGYTF.

The CDR3 loop is CASSLPSGGGYGYTF. Written as DNA, the CDR3 is TGTGCCAGCTCACTCCCGAGCGGCGGGGGCTATGGCTACACCTTC. This chain uses TRBV18 with TRBJ1-2, with D perhaps matching TRBD1 (5 bases). The CDR3 sequence is 15 residues long. CDR1 is KGHSH and CDR2 is LQKENI in the germline V gene. The V gene lost 4 bases and the J gene lost 4 bases, with 16 bases spanning the gap.

The rearrangement joins TRBV7-9 to TRBJ2-2; D may correspond to TRBD1 or TRBD2 (6 bases each). Trimming removed 5 bases from V and 0 bases from J, with 16 bases in between. This CDR3 spans 17 amino acids. Per the germline V gene, CDR1 is SEHNR and CDR2 is FQNEAQ (reference sequence). The chain's CDR3 is CASSRWGAFANTGELFF. The CDR3, as DNA: TGTGCCAGCAGCCGATGGGGGGCGTTCGCGAACACCGGGGAGCTGTTTTTT.

J is TRBJ1-1 and V is TRBV5-1; D not certain. The CDR3 is 13 amino acids. CDR1 is SGHRS and CDR2 is YFSETQ in the germline V gene. The ends were cut back, 0 bases at V and 7 bases at J, with 10 bases in the middle. The CDR3 sequence is CASSLVGTNEAFF. The CDR3, as DNA: TGCGCCAGCAGCTTGGTGGGAACCAATGAAGCTTTCTTT.

V usage is TRBV7-2 and J usage is TRBJ1-2, with D perhaps matching TRBD1 (5 bases). The germline V and J ends were trimmed by 0 bases and 8 bases, with 13 bases remaining between them. Per germline, CDR1 SGHTA and CDR2 FQGNSA. The CDR3 runs 14 residues. CDR3 DNA sequence: TGTGCCAGCAGCTTAGCAGGGGCGGAGGGAGGCTACACCTTC. Its translation is CASSLAGAEGGYTF.

This clone has only one observation. The rearrangement links TRBV4-3 to TRBJ1-2; D unclear. CDR1 is LGHNA and CDR2 is YSLEER in the germline V gene. The CDR3 has 15 residues. Trimming removed 0 bases from V and 4 bases from J, with 12 bases in between. CDR3 sequence: CASSQEAWISYGYTF. CDR3 DNA sequence: TGCGCCAGCAGCCAAGAGGCGTGGATTTCCTATGGCTACACCTTC.

CDR3 nucleotides: TGCGCCAGCAGCTACGATGGACAGGGAGCTAACTATGGCTACACCTTC. This sequence encodes CASSYDGQGANYGYTF. The chain recombines TRBV5-1 with TRBJ1-2, with 8 bases fitting TRBD1. Trimming took 3 bases from V and 0 from J; bases not matched to a gene: 7. The CDR3 contains 16 residues. CDR1 and CDR2 from the germline V gene are SGHRS and YFSETQ.

In nucleotides, the CDR3 is TGCGCCAGCAGCCAAGTACAGGGAATGGGACAGCCCCAGCATTTT. It translates to CASSQVQGMGQPQHF. The chain links TRBV4-3 to TRBJ1-5; TRBD1 might be the D (6 bases). Per germline, CDR1 LGHNA and CDR2 YSLEER. Trimming pared 1 base from V and 7 bases from J, leaving 14 bases between. This CDR3 is 15 amino acids long.

The V and J genes are TRBV28 and TRBJ2-5; D gene uncertain. The CDR3 loop spans 12 amino acids. The germline CDR1 and CDR2 sequences are MDHEN and SYDVKM. V lost 3 bases and J 1 base, leaving 3 bases between the germline ends. The CDR3 loop is CASSLAQETQYF. The CDR3 DNA sequence: TGTGCCAGCAGTTTGGCCCAAGAGACCCAGTACTTC. The variable domain in full, completed from reference TRBV28 and TRBJ2-5, reads DVKVTQSSRYLVKRTGEKVFLECVQDMDHENMFWYRQDPGLGLRLIYFSYDVKMKEKGDIPEGYSVSREKKERFSLILESASTNQTSMYLCASSLAQETQYFGPGTRLLVL.

This rearrangement joins TRBV29-1 to TRBJ1-1; possibly TRBD1 for D (6 bases). V shed 5 bases and J shed 6 bases, with 16 bases lying between them. The CDR3 loop spans 13 amino acids. Germline V gene sequence: CDR1 SQVTM, CDR2 ANQGSEA. As DNA, the CDR3 is TGCAGCGTTAACAGGGAAATGGGAGCTGAAGCTTTCTTT. This translates into CSVNREMGAEAFF. The full variable domain, its missing parts supplied by reference TRBV29-1 and TRBJ1-1, is SAVISQKPSRDICQRGTSLTIQCQVDSQVTMMFWYRQQPGQSLTLIATANQGSEATYESGFVIDKFPISRPNLTFSTLTVSNMSPEDSSIYLCSVNREMGAEAFFGQGTRLTVV.

This rearrangement joins TRBV15 to TRBJ2-1; the D gene is possibly TRBD1 (6 bases). Looked up from germline, CDR1 is LNHNV and CDR2 is YYDKDF (reference sequence). CDR3 size: 15 residues. V was pared by 0 bases and J by 6 bases, with 12 bases between. As DNA, the CDR3 is TGTGCCACCAGCAGAGATCGACAGGCTCCCAATGAGCAGTTCTTC. Translating gives CATSRDRQAPNEQFF.

The chain is built from TRBV7-9 and TRBJ1-6; a possible D gene is TRBD1 (5 bases). In germline, CDR1 is SEHNR, CDR2 FQNEAQ (reference sequence). The V end lost 1 base, the J end lost 11 bases, and 9 bases lay between the germline ends. This CDR3 spans 13 amino acids. The CDR3 DNA follows: TGTGCCAGCAGCTTAGTAGGGGTGGCACCCCTCCACTTT. Protein sequence: CASSLVGVAPLHF.

This clone occurred once. The chain couples TRBV7-2 to TRBJ2-7; 8 nucleotides line up with TRBD1. V lost 5 bases, J lost 0 bases, and 6 bases stayed unmatched. The CDR3 totals 15 residues. Germline CDR1 SGHTA, CDR2 FQGNSA. The CDR3 region is CASSLDRGHSYEQYF. The CDR3 DNA is TGTGCCAGCAGCCTCGACAGGGGCCACTCCTACGAGCAGTACTTC.

The gene calls are TRBV6-6 and TRBJ1-2; D not certain. There are 12 residues in the CDR3. V dropped 4 bases and J dropped 8 bases, with 11 bases sitting between them. Germline V gene data show CDR1 as MNHNY and CDR2 as SVGAGI (reference sequence). The DNA of the CDR3 is TGTGCCAGCAGTTTTAGTTCGGCAGGCTACACCTTC. Translated: CASSFSSAGYTF.

The chain links TRBV5-1 to TRBJ2-2; TRBD1 agrees at 10 bases. Trimming took 4 bases from V and 4 from J; bases not matched to a gene: 7. The CDR3 contains 16 residues. CDR1 and CDR2 (germline): SGHRS, YFSETQ. The CDR3 loop reads CASSPSRDRGTGELFF. For the CDR3, the DNA is TGCGCCAGCAGCCCTTCCCGGGACAGGGGCACCGGGGAGCTGTTTTTT.

The chain recombines TRBV30 with TRBJ2-5; D gene uncertain. CDR3 length: 14 amino acids. The germline V gene encodes CDR1 GTSNPN and CDR2 SVGIG (reference sequence). Trimming took off 0 bases at V and 3 bases at J, with 11 bases between the two ends. CDR3 region: CAWSVSGGKETQYF. The CDR3 DNA reads TGTGCCTGGAGTGTTTCTGGTGGGAAAGAGACCCAGTACTTC.

The V call is TRBV7-2, the J call TRBJ1-4, with D perhaps TRBD1 (5 bases). CDR1 SGHTA and CDR2 FQGNSA come from the germline V gene. The CDR3 contains 13 residues. V lost 5 bases and J 11 bases, leaving 15 bases between the germline ends. The CDR3 DNA follows: TGTGCCAGCAGCACCCTGGGGACGAGTAAACTGTTTTTT. It is translated as CASSTLGTSKLFF.

The V gene is TRBV2, the J gene TRBJ2-3; the D is unclear. This CDR3 has 14 residues. Trimming cost V 2 bases and J 1 base, with 7 bases left between them. Germline assignment: CDR1 SNHLY and CDR2 FYNNEI. This chain's CDR3 is CASSENDGTDTQYF. The CDR3 DNA reads TGTGCCAGCAGTGAAAATGACGGCACAGATACGCAGTATTTT.

The chain has TRBV10-3 and TRBJ2-2, with 10 bases aligning to TRBD2. The CDR3 runs to 14 residues. CDR1 is ENHRY, CDR2 SYGVKD, per germline. V shed 11 bases, J shed 5 bases, and the junction held 8 bases outside the gene matches. CDR3 in amino acids: CASKTSGDTGELFF. The CDR3 region has the DNA TGTGCCTCTAAAACTAGCGGGGATACCGGGGAGCTGTTTTTT.

The chain is built from TRBV27 and TRBJ1-6, with D possibly TRBD1 on 5 matching bases. Per germline, CDR1 MNHEY and CDR2 SMNVEV (reference sequence). This CDR3 comprises 15 residues. Trimming left V 3 bases short and J 5 bases short, with 11 bases between. The CDR3 is CASSLRRVDNSPLHF. The CDR3 DNA sequence: TGTGCCAGCAGTTTGCGCAGGGTAGATAATTCACCCCTCCACTTT.